The 29 T cell receptor beta chains listed next were all sequenced from one sample in a study of OX40 agonist ivuxolimab in advanced cancers. Some clones are missing from TCRdb's copy, which holds only in-frame ones; the method was immunoSEQ multiplex PCR. The sample has 75,000 to 100,000 clones, roughly nine tenths seen once. This material consisted of CD4+ or CD8+ T cells sorted from blood, taken in a trial of the OX40 agonist ivuxolimab. Receptor source: an adult with an advanced solid tumor such as melanoma, head and neck, liver or kidney cancer.

This sequence joins TRBV18 and TRBJ1-1, with D possibly being TRBD1 (5 bases). Germline V gene sequence: CDR1 KGHSH, CDR2 LQKENI. This CDR3 spans 12 amino acids. Trimming stripped 5 bases from V and 8 bases from J, with 12 bases between. CDR3 sequence reads: CASSVLGQEAFF. The CDR3 nucleotides read TGTGCCAGCTCAGTTCTGGGGCAGGAAGCTTTCTTT.

This clone was counted a few times. The gene calls are TRBV28 and TRBJ2-7, with D perhaps TRBD2 (5 bases). The germline CDR1 and CDR2 sequences are MDHEN and SYDVKM. This CDR3 has 14 residues. Trimming cost V 2 bases and J 4 bases, with 12 bases left between them. The CDR3 DNA is TGTGCCAGCAGTTTAGGTCTAGGAGGATACGAGCAGTACTTC. This encodes CASSLGLGGYEQYF.

J is TRBJ1-4 and V is TRBV6-5, with D tentatively TRBD1 (5 bases). V was trimmed by 3 bases and J by 8 bases, leaving 13 bases between them. This CDR3 has 14 residues. The germline V gene has CDR1 MNHEY and CDR2 SVGAGI. The CDR3 region is CASSYTGTREKLFF. CDR3 DNA: TGTGCCAGCAGTTATACCGGGACTAGGGAAAAACTGTTTTTT.

The chain uses TRBV10-1 and TRBJ2-5; maybe TRBD1 (5 bases). Germline V gives CDR1 WNHNN, CDR2 SYGVQD (reference sequence). There are 14 residues in the CDR3. With 5 bases removed from V and 7 bases from J, the gap between germline ends came to 17 bases. The CDR3, as DNA: TGCGCCAGCAGTCCCTCCTCAGGGATTAGGACCCAGTACTTC. Its protein product is CASSPSSGIRTQYF.

This chain links TRBV5-8 with TRBJ2-7; the match to TRBD1 covers 8 bases. The CDR3 loop spans 15 amino acids. Losses at the gene ends were 5 bases for V and 7 bases for J; bases not matched to a gene: 14. Germline V gene data show CDR1 as SGHTS and CDR2 as YDEGEE. CDR3 loop: CASRIGTGLPREQYF. For the CDR3, the DNA is TGTGCCAGCAGGATCGGGACAGGACTCCCTCGGGAGCAGTACTTC.

A few counts support this clone. The chain joins TRBV10-3 to TRBJ1-1, with D possibly being TRBD1 (6 bases). Germline assignment: CDR1 ENHRY and CDR2 SYGVKD. Trimming stripped 6 bases from V and 11 bases from J, with 16 bases between. There are 12 residues in the CDR3. The CDR3 DNA reads as TGTGCCATCAGCCCCGAGGGACACGAGGCTTTCTTT. Its protein product is CAISPEGHEAFF.

V gene TRBV30 combines with J gene TRBJ1-2; a weak D match, TRBD1 (6 bases). Per the germline V gene, CDR1 is GTSNPN and CDR2 is SVGIG (reference sequence). The CDR3 is 13 residues long. Trimming shortened V by 5 bases and J by 8 bases, and 18 bases separated the two germline ends. The CDR3 bases are TGTGCCTGGGGGACTTACAGGGTTCGGGGCTACACCTTC. This encodes CAWGTYRVRGYTF.

J is TRBJ1-3 and V is TRBV5-4; D uncertain. V lost 0 bases to trimming and J lost 4 bases, with 8 bases between them. Germline-derived CDR1 and CDR2 are SGHNT and YYREEE (reference sequence). This CDR3 is built from 14 residues. The CDR3 DNA reads TGTGCCAGCAGCTTGGGTGGTATCGGAAACACCATATATTTT. Its translation: CASSLGGIGNTIYF.

This chain connects TRBV7-6 to TRBJ2-2; no reliable D call. There are 14 residues in the CDR3. Germline CDR1 and CDR2: SGHVS and FNYEAQ. Trimming cost V 6 bases and J 5 bases, with 13 bases left between them. CDR3 residues: CASRTNSGTGELFF. For the CDR3, the DNA is TGTGCCAGCAGAACTAACAGTGGGACCGGGGAGCTGTTTTTT.

J is TRBJ1-1 and V is TRBV5-1; TRBD1 might be the D (5 bases). Germline CDR1 and CDR2: SGHRS and YFSETQ. Trimming removed 1 base at V and 2 bases at J, with 9 bases between. The CDR3 has 14 amino acids. The CDR3 here is CASSLRGDNTEAFF. Here the CDR3 DNA reads TGCGCCAGCAGCTTGCGAGGGGATAACACTGAAGCTTTCTTT. Filled out from reference TRBV5-1 and TRBJ1-1, the complete variable domain reads KAGVTQTPRYLIKTRGQQVTLSCSPISGHRSVSWYQQTPGQGLQFLFEYFSETQRNKGNFPGRFSGRQFSNSRSEMNVSTLELGDSALYLCASSLRGDNTEAFFGQGTRLTVV.

V usage is TRBV6-5 and J usage is TRBJ1-5; 8 nucleotides align to TRBD1. The CDR3 is made up of 15 amino acids. The germline gives CDR1 MNHEY, CDR2 SVGAGI. V shed 6 bases and J 2 bases; nucleotides not matched to a gene: 6. The CDR3 DNA is TGTGCCAGCAGAAAGACAGGGGATGGCAATCAGCCCCAGCATTTT. Its protein is CASRKTGDGNQPQHF.

This clone is a singleton in its sample. The CDR3: CASSKGRDTYEQYF. The CDR3 coding sequence is TGTGCCAGCAGTAAGGGGCGGGACACCTACGAGCAGTACTTC. The chain combines TRBV27 with TRBJ2-5, with D tentatively TRBD1 or TRBD2 (6 bases each). The DNA end is more similar to TRBJ2-7, so the J call may be wrong. The CDR3 loop spans 14 amino acids. From germline, CDR1 is MNHEY and CDR2 SMNVEV (reference sequence).

The chain links TRBV6-1 to TRBJ1-3, with TRBD1 matching 7 bases. V shed 2 bases, J shed 0 bases, and the junction held 7 bases outside the gene matches. This CDR3 is 17 amino acids long. Germline assignment: CDR1 MNHNS and CDR2 SASEGT. The chain's CDR3 is CASSEQGGLDSGNTIYF. The CDR3 DNA follows: TGTGCCAGCAGTGAACAAGGGGGCCTGGACTCTGGAAACACCATATATTTT.

The chain is built from TRBV28 and TRBJ1-1; the match to TRBD1 covers 12 bases. This CDR3 is built from 14 residues. J was trimmed by 1 base and V by 10 bases; bases with no gene match: 4. CDR1 is MDHEN and CDR2 is SYDVKM in the germline V gene. The CDR3 sequence is CAIGTGGRNTEAFF. The DNA for the CDR3 is TGTGCCATCGGGACAGGGGGCCGGAACACTGAAGCTTTCTTT.

DNA of the CDR3: TGTGCCAGCTCAGAACAGGGAAACACCATATATTTT. Translation gives CASSEQGNTIYF. The V call is TRBV18, the J call TRBJ1-3; no reliable D call. With 5 bases removed from V and 4 bases from J, the gap between germline ends came to 6 bases. The length of the CDR3 is 12 residues. Germline V lookup: CDR1 KGHSH, CDR2 LQKENI. Filled out from reference TRBV18 and TRBJ1-3, the complete variable domain reads NAGVMQNPRHLVRRRGQEARLRCSPMKGHSHVYWYRQLPEEGLKFMVYLQKENIIDESGMPKERFSAEFPKEGPSILRIQQVVRGDSAAYFCASSEQGNTIYFGEGSWLTVV.

CDR3 residues: CASSPGQGAYREQYF. As DNA, the CDR3 is TGTGCCAGCAGCCCAGGGCAGGGGGCGTATCGCGAGCAGTACTTC. The chain uses TRBV7-2 and TRBJ2-7, with 8 positions matching TRBD1. The CDR3 sequence is 15 residues long. Germline lookup yields CDR1 SGHTA and CDR2 FQGNSA. V lost 5 bases, J lost 6 bases, and 12 bases stayed unmatched.

V gene TRBV19 combines with J gene TRBJ2-2, with D possibly TRBD1 on 5 matching bases. Germline V gene data show CDR1 as LNHDA and CDR2 as SQIVND (reference sequence). The CDR3 loop spans 16 amino acids. V was shortened by 3 bases and J by 2 bases, with 13 bases between the two germline ends. The CDR3 here is CASSMLRGRNTGELFF. Written as DNA, the CDR3 is TGTGCCAGTAGTATGTTAAGGGGAAGAAACACCGGGGAGCTGTTTTTT.

The genes are TRBV6-5 and TRBJ2-5; 7 nucleotides line up with TRBD1. CDR3 size: 15 residues. Germline V gene lookup returns CDR1 MNHEY and CDR2 SVGAGI. With 6 bases clipped from V and 1 base from J, the junction kept 8 bases outside the gene matches. The CDR3 bases are TGTGCCAGCAGCAGGGGACAGTTTACCCAAGAGACCCAGTACTTC. This codes for CASSRGQFTQETQYF.

The chain employs TRBV23-1 and TRBJ2-7; 8 bases are a match to TRBD2. TRBV23-1 is an ORF, and what it does is uncertain. Trimming removed 3 bases from V and 5 bases from J; junction bases left unmatched: 6. The CDR3 is made up of 14 amino acids. The CDR3 reads CASSHAGGGHEQYF. In nucleotides, the CDR3 is TGCGCCAGCAGTCATGCCGGGGGGGGACACGAGCAGTACTTC.

The V gene is TRBV2, the J gene TRBJ2-5; 10 nucleotides agree with TRBD2. This CDR3 has 15 residues. V lost 7 bases to trimming and J lost 1 base; unmatched junction nucleotides: 6. Germline V gives CDR1 SNHLY, CDR2 FYNNEI. The CDR3 nucleotides are TGTGCCAGCAAGTCGCCTAGCGGGAGCCAAGAGACCCAGTACTTC. This translates into CASKSPSGSQETQYF.

This chain links TRBV11-3 with TRBJ2-1, with 11 positions matching TRBD2. Trimming at V came to 1 base and at J to 6 bases, leaving 8 bases not matched to a gene. The CDR3 spans 17 residues. Germline V gene data show CDR1 as SGHNT and CDR2 as YENEEA. CDR3 loop: CASSLGWSSGRFNEQFF. In DNA, the CDR3 is TGTGCCAGCAGCTTAGGTTGGTCTAGCGGGAGGTTCAATGAGCAGTTCTTC.

The chain is built from TRBV18 and TRBJ1-5; 7 positions agree with TRBD1. There are 16 residues in the CDR3. The V gene end was trimmed by 6 bases and the J gene end by 4 bases; junction bases not matched to a gene: 12. Per germline, CDR1 KGHSH and CDR2 LQKENI. CDR3 amino acids: CASSSAGQVPNQPQHF. CDR3 DNA: TGTGCCAGCTCGTCCGCCGGACAGGTGCCAAATCAGCCCCAGCATTTT.

The CDR3 sequence is CASSPKQGGARTQYF. The CDR3 region has the DNA TGTGCCAGCAGCCCAAAACAAGGGGGAGCCCGGACCCAGTACTTC. The chain recombines TRBV5-4 with TRBJ2-5; tentative D call: TRBD1 (6 bases). Germline lookup yields CDR1 SGHNT and CDR2 YYREEE (reference sequence). Deletions cut 4 bases from V and 7 bases from J, with 20 bases between. The CDR3 is 15 amino acids.

This chain joins TRBV2 and TRBJ1-5, with unresolved D. The V end lost 1 base, the J end lost 5 bases, and 3 bases lay between the germline ends. This CDR3 is built from 12 residues. Germline loops: CDR1 SNHLY, CDR2 FYNNEI. CDR3 sequence (DNA): TGTGCCAGCAGTGAAGGTTATCAGCCCCAGCATTTT. This encodes CASSEGYQPQHF.

The chain links TRBV12-5 to TRBJ2-2; 10 bases line up with TRBD1. Trimming cost V 5 bases and J 5 bases; bases outside gene matches: 5. This CDR3 region has 15 residues. The germline CDR1 and CDR2 sequences are LGHNT and FRNRAP. The CDR3 is CASGQGQGRTGELFF. CDR3 sequence (DNA): TGTGCTAGTGGTCAGGGACAGGGGCGAACCGGGGAGCTGTTTTTT.

The chain is built from TRBV5-6 and TRBJ2-7; tentative D call: TRBD1 (6 bases). V lost 0 bases, J lost 2 bases, and 12 bases lay in between. The CDR3 loop spans 15 amino acids. Germline V gene data show CDR1 as SGHDT and CDR2 as YYEEEE. The CDR3 spells CASSLVGRGTYEQYF. The CDR3 DNA is TGTGCCAGCAGCTTGGTGGGCAGGGGAACCTACGAGCAGTACTTC.

This clone has just one count. At the DNA level, this CDR3 is encoded by other sequences in the same sample as well. This sequence joins TRBV10-3 and TRBJ1-5; D is unresolved. V lost 4 bases and J 2 bases, leaving 6 bases between the germline ends. CDR1 is ENHRY and CDR2 is SYGVKD in the germline V gene. The CDR3 spans 13 residues. CDR3 DNA sequence: TGTGCCATCAGTGGTGGGGGCAATCAGCCCCAGCATTTT. This sequence encodes CAISGGGNQPQHF.

The rearrangement uses TRBV7-2 and TRBJ2-5; no clear D. V was pared by 3 bases and J by 3 bases, with 2 bases between. Germline-derived CDR1 and CDR2 are SGHTA and FQGNSA. The CDR3 is 11 residues long. CDR3 loop: CASSLKETQYF. In DNA, the CDR3 is TGTGCCAGCAGCTTGAAAGAGACCCAGTACTTC.

The J gene is TRBJ1-6, the V gene TRBV7-9; D not resolved. Germline-derived CDR1 and CDR2 are SEHNR and FQNEAQ (reference sequence). V was shortened by 2 bases and J by 5 bases, with 7 bases between the two germline ends. The CDR3 totals 14 residues. The CDR3 spells CASSLLLDNSPLHF. The CDR3 DNA is TGTGCCAGCAGCTTATTACTAGATAATTCACCCCTCCACTTT.